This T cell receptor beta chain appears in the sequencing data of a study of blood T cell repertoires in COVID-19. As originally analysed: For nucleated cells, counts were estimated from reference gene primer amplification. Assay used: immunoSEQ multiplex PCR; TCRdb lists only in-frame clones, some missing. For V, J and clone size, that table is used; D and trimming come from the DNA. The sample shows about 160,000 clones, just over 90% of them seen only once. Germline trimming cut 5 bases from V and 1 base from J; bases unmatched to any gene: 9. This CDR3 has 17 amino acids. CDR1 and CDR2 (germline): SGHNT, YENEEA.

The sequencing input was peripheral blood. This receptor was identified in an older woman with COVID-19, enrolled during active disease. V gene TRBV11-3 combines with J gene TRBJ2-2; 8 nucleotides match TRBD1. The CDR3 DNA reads TGTGCCAGCAGCAAGGCGAGGACAGGGTTGAACACCGGGGAGCTGTTTTTT. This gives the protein CASSKARTGLNTGELFF.